Presented here are 9 T cell receptor beta chains from one specimen sequenced in a study of lymphopenia after photon versus proton radiotherapy. Assay used: immunoSEQ multiplex PCR; TCRdb lists only in-frame clones, some missing. The sample contains 20,000 to 25,000 clones, around 84% of which appear only once. Material: peripheral blood, obtained from a patient treated with photon-based radiotherapy. The receptors were gathered from a man in his 60s with pancreatic cancer.

This clone showed up just once. V and J are TRBV18 and TRBJ2-7, with TRBD1 matching over 7 bases. The CDR3 length is 15 residues. V shed 6 bases and J 0 bases; nucleotides not matched to a gene: 8. Germline values: CDR1 KGHSH, CDR2 LQKENI. CDR3 coding DNA: TGTGCCAGCTCCCCCTCGACAGGGAGCTCCTACGAGCAGTACTTC. The encoded protein is CASSPSTGSSYEQYF. Together with reference TRBV18 and TRBJ2-7, the CDR3 gives the full variable domain: NAGVMQNPRHLVRRRGQEARLRCSPMKGHSHVYWYRQLPEEGLKFMVYLQKENIIDESGMPKERFSAEFPKEGPSILRIQQVVRGDSAAYFCASSPSTGSSYEQYFGPGTRLTVT.

V and J are TRBV4-2 and TRBJ1-5, with a possible D match to TRBD1 (5 bases). CDR1 and CDR2 (germline): LGHNA, YNFKEQ. The ends were cut back, 0 bases at V and 7 bases at J, with 22 bases in the middle. The CDR3 has 18 residues. CDR3 sequence: CASSQERLAGGEWQPQHF. The CDR3 DNA sequence: TGTGCCAGCAGCCAAGAACGGCTTGCCGGGGGAGAGTGGCAGCCCCAGCATTTT.

The chain combines TRBV9 with TRBJ2-3, with D maybe TRBD2 (6 bases). The germline V gene has CDR1 SGDLS and CDR2 YYNGEE. This CDR3 spans 14 amino acids. Trimming stripped 4 bases from V and 1 base from J, with 10 bases between. CDR3 sequence: CASSTPGGTDTQYF. The CDR3, as DNA: TGTGCCAGCAGCACGCCGGGGGGCACAGATACGCAGTATTTT.

The chain uses TRBV18 and TRBJ2-5; D ambiguous. Germline CDR1 is KGHSH and CDR2 is LQKENI. Trimming pared 1 base from V and 5 bases from J, leaving 5 bases between. The CDR3 contains 12 residues. CDR3 sequence: CASSPLSETQYF. The CDR3 nucleotides are TGTGCCAGCTCACCACTGAGCGAGACCCAGTACTTC.

The CDR3 sequence: CASSLEGETQYF. In DNA, the CDR3 is TGTGCCAGCTCACTAGAGGGAGAGACCCAGTACTTC. V usage is TRBV18 and J usage is TRBJ2-5; tentative D call: TRBD2 (5 bases). Germline V gene sequence: CDR1 KGHSH, CDR2 LQKENI. V lost 4 bases and J 4 bases, leaving 7 bases between the germline ends. The CDR3 sequence is 12 residues long. Looking up the rest from reference TRBV18 and TRBJ2-5 gives the full variable domain: NAGVMQNPRHLVRRRGQEARLRCSPMKGHSHVYWYRQLPEEGLKFMVYLQKENIIDESGMPKERFSAEFPKEGPSILRIQQVVRGDSAAYFCASSLEGETQYFGPGTRLLVL.

The chain recombines TRBV5-4 with TRBJ2-2; D might be TRBD1 or TRBD2, each matching 5 bases. Trimming shortened V by 3 bases and J by 0 bases, and 12 bases separated the two germline ends. CDR1 SGHNT and CDR2 YYREEE come from the germline V gene (reference sequence). The CDR3 length is 16 residues. DNA for the CDR3: TGTGCCAGCAGCTGGCCCGGGACGGCGAACACCGGGGAGCTGTTTTTT. The encoded protein is CASSWPGTANTGELFF.

The count of this clone is one. The chain links TRBV7-9 to TRBJ1-2, with TRBD1 matching 7 bases. Unmatched junction bases numbered 8, after V lost 7 bases and J lost 3 bases. This CDR3 region has 14 residues. CDR1 SEHNR and CDR2 FQNEAQ come from the germline V gene (reference sequence). Written as DNA, the CDR3 is TGTGCCAGCACTATCGGACAGGCCCACTATGGCTACACCTTC. Protein sequence: CASTIGQAHYGYTF.

The table lists this clone with a count of one. J is TRBJ2-4 and V is TRBV4-1; D is uncertain. The germline CDR1 and CDR2 sequences are MGHRA and YSYEKL. V was trimmed by 2 bases and J by 6 bases, leaving 5 bases between them. CDR3 size: 12 residues. The CDR3 here is CASSQPSNIQYF. The CDR3 DNA reads TGCGCCAGCAGCCAACCATCAAACATTCAGTACTTC.

J is TRBJ2-1 and V is TRBV6-4, with 7 bases identical to TRBD2. Germline V gene sequence: CDR1 MRHNA, CDR2 SNTAGT. This CDR3 spans 15 amino acids. The V and J ends lost 6 bases and 6 bases, in that order; junction bases with no gene match: 11. The CDR3 loop is CASSAEAGQSNEQFF. The CDR3 DNA follows: TGTGCCAGCAGCGCAGAAGCGGGGCAATCCAATGAGCAGTTCTTC.